The clone carrying this T cell receptor beta chain was counted once. CDR3 size: 13 residues. The germline CDR1 and CDR2 sequences are MNHEY and SVGAGI. Deletions cut 0 bases from V and 11 bases from J, with 11 bases between. The data were obtained in a study of blood T cell repertoires in COVID-19. Across the whole study: The samples span acute and convalescent COVID-19 from the United States, Italy and Spain. T cells, B-cell-depleted T cells, or PBMCs provided the cDNA or gDNA that served as material.

The table came from immunoSEQ multiplex PCR; TCRdb's copy has only in-frame clones and leaves some out. Of 250,000 to 400,000 clones listed, 70% to 90% are singletons. This chain connects TRBV6-5 to TRBJ2-1, with D maybe TRBD2 (6 bases). Sequenced: peripheral blood. The receptor's source is a woman in her twenties or thirties with COVID-19, enrolled during active disease. The CDR3 region has the DNA TGTGCCAGCAGTTACTCGGGCCGGGGGAAGCAGTTCTTC. Translating it yields CASSYSGRGKQFF.